The source of this TCR beta chain is a study of shared clonotypes between healthy human individuals. Whole-study context: In total, the donors were two women and a few men aged 18 to 49.

This CDR3 contains 13 residues. Germline V gene sequence: CDR1 SSHAT, CDR2 FNYEAQ (reference sequence). Libraries were prepared by immunoSEQ multiplex PCR; TCRdb keeps only in-frame clonotypes and omits some of them. The sample lists over 2 million clones, just under 95% occurring once. As for this clone: Mismatch with germline at one junction end may stem from a read error.

Positive CCR7 selection of CD45RO-negative cells yielded the naive CD8 cells, and terminally differentiated effector memory CD45RA+ cells were excluded. Sequencing was done on a sample of naive CD8+ T cells sorted from blood. The chain carries TRBV7-7 and TRBJ2-3, with a tentative D call TRBD2 (5 bases). This receptor was identified in a man aged 18 to 30 in good health. The DNA of the CDR3 is TGTGCTAGCAGCCTGGTCCGCGGGGATACGCAGTATTTT. Residues: CASSLVRGDTQYF.